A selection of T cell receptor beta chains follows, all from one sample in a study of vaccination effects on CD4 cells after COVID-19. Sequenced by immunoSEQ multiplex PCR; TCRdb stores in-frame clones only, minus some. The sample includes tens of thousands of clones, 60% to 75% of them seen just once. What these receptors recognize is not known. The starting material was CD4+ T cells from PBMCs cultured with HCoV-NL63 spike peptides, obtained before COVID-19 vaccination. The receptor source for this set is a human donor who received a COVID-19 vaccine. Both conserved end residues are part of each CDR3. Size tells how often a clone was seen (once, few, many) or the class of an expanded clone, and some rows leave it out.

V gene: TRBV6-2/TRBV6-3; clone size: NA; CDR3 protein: CASSYAAVWGTQHF
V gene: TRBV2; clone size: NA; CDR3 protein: CASDSYSNQPQHF
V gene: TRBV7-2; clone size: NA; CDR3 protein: CASSKDGYQPQHF
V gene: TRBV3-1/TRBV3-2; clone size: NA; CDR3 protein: CASSQMGRANYGYTF
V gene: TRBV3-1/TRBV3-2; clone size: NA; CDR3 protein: CASSHVQGNTIYF
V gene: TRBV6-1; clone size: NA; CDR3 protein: CASRELAGVHTDTQYF
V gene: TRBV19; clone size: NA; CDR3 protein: CASIRGEGVQGEQFF
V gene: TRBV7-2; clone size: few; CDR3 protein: CASSITRGGQYNEQFF
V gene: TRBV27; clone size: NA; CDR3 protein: CASRTANTEAFF
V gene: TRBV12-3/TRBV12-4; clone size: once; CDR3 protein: CASSFTLYNEQFF
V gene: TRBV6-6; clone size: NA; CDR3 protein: CASSDRANQPQHF
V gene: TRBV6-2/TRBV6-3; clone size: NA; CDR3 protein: CASSYRARSISGYTF
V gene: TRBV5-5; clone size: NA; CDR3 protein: CASSLVTGNYGYTF
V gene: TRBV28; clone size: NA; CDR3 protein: CASRSPGQSGGNTEAFF
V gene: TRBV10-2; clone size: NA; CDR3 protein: CATTGTGANVLTF
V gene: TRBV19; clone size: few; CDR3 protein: CASSIQRGMNEQFF
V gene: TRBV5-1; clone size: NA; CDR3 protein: CASSPGQGAYYGYTF
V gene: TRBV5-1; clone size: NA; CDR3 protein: CASSLAPGVGTEAFF
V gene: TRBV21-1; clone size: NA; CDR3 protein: CASSKVGEGPSNQPQHF
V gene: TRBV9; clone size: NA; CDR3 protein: CASSVNSGYNEQFF
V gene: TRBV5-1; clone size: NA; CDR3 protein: CASKDPGGSNTGELFF
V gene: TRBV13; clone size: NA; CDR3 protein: CASRAGQGRVNTEAFF
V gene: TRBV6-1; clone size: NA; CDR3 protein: CASRDSSGDTQYF
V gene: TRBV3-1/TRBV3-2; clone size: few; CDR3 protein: CASSHMGGGGELFF
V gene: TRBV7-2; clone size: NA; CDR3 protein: CASSPMTGGGETQYF
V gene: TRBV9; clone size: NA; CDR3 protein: CASSVGENQPQHF
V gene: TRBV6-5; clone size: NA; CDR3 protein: CASSYSGIGNTIYF
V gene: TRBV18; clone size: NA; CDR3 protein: CASSQGQGNQPQHF
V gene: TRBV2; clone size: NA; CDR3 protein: CASSQESSYNSPLHF
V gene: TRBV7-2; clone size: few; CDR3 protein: CASSLAARNIQYF
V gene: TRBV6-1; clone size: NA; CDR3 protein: CASSEAGQSNSPLHF
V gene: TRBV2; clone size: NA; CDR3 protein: CASSEERGGGTQYF
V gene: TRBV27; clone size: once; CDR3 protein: CASSFKPPDSSYNSPLHF
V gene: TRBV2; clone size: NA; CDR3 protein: CASSGASGAKNIQYF
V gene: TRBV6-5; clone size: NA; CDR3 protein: CASSYSWGGTDTQYF
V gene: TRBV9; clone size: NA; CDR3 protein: CACARGESTDTQYF
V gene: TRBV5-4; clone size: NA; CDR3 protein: CASRQVPGQGSAGYTF